This is a list of T cell receptor beta chains from one sample in a study of follicular helper T cells after annual influenza vaccination. The method was immunoSEQ multiplex PCR; TCRdb's version includes in-frame clones alone and lacks a portion of them. The sample contains approximately 9,000 clones, approximately 90% of which appear only once. This sample comprised CXCR5+ CD38- circulating T follicular helper cells from blood, obtained on the day of influenza vaccination. Receptors originate from an adult who received the influenza vaccine. The CDR3 runs from the conserved cysteine through the conserved F or W. A D gene is named only where the DNA matches it firmly. Clone sizes are given selectively: once, few, many, or a class where the clone is expanded.

v_call	d_call	j_call	clone_size	cdr3_nt	cdr3_aa
TRBV9	TRBD2	TRBJ2-2	-	TGTGCCAGCAGCGTAGTTAGCGGGGACACCGGGGAGCTGTTTTTT	CASSVVSGDTGELFF
TRBV14	-	TRBJ2-4	-	TGTGCCAGCAGCGCACACAGGGACGCAAACATTCAGTACTTC	CASSAHRDANIQYF
TRBV18	-	TRBJ2-7	-	TGTGCCAGCTCACCACAGGTCACAGGGTCGTACGAGCAGTACTTC	CASSPQVTGSYEQYF
TRBV5-6	-	TRBJ1-4	-	TGTGCCAGCAGCTCCGAAGATGAAAAACTGTTTTTT	CASSSEDEKLFF
TRBV6-1	-	TRBJ1-4	once	TGTGCCAGCAGTGAGTTCGTGGGGATGGATAAGGCGAAACTGTTTTTT	CASSEFVGMDKAKLFF
TRBV5-6	-	TRBJ1-5	-	TGTGCCAGCAGCTTGGAGATGGGTGGGCCCCAGCATTTT	CASSLEMGGPQHF
TRBV5-1	-	TRBJ2-3	-	TGCGCCAGCAGCTTGTTTGCATCAACCACAGATACGCAGTATTTT	CASSLFASTTDTQYF
TRBV15	-	TRBJ1-2	-	TGTGCCACCAGCACTGGAGAACGAGACGTGTACGGCTACACCTTC	CATSTGERDVYGYTF
TRBV5-1	TRBD2	TRBJ2-6	-	TGCGCCAGCAGCCAGACTAGCGGGGGGGCGGAAGGGGCCAACGTCCTGACTTTC	CASSQTSGGAEGANVLTF
TRBV2	-	TRBJ1-3	-	TGTGCCAGCAGTAGGGATGGCGCGTACTCTGGAAACACCATATATTTT	CASSRDGAYSGNTIYF
TRBV9	-	TRBJ1-3	few	TGTGCCAGCAGCGTTCCCCCGGTCGGAAACACCATATATTTT	CASSVPPVGNTIYF
TRBV7-2	-	TRBJ2-2	-	TGTGCCAGCAGCACCCTAGGGGAGCTGTTTTTT	CASSTLGELFF
TRBV13	-	TRBJ1-2	-	TGTGCCAGCAGCTTAGGAGGAGCCTATGGCTACACCTTC	CASSLGGAYGYTF
TRBV2	-	TRBJ2-1	-	TGTGCCAGCAGTGGATCTTCCACGGAAGGCGAGCAGTTCTTC	CASSGSSTEGEQFF
TRBV6-6	-	TRBJ1-3	once	TGTGCCAGCAGTGACTGGGGAAACACCATATATTTT	CASSDWGNTIYF
TRBV2	-	TRBJ1-2	-	TGTGCCAGCAGTGTTGGCAGGGGACCTTATGGCTACACCTTC	CASSVGRGPYGYTF
TRBV30	-	TRBJ2-1	-	TGTGCCTGGAGTGTCTCGTGGGTGAATGAGCAGTTCTTC	CAWSVSWVNEQFF
TRBV25-1	TRBD1	TRBJ2-1	-	TGTGCCAGCAGTGAATATGTGGGGACAGGGGATATCGGTGAGCAGTTCTTC	CASSEYVGTGDIGEQFF
TRBV6-6	TRBD2	TRBJ2-2	-	TGTGCCAGCACCCGGGGGGACACCGGGGAGCTGTTTTTT	CASTRGDTGELFF
TRBV27	-	TRBJ2-3	-	TGTGCCAGCAGTCTTAAGACAGATATAGATACGCAGTATTTT	CASSLKTDIDTQYF
TRBV6-1	TRBD2	TRBJ2-7	-	TGTGCCAGCAGTCGACGGGGGGTCTACGAGCAGTACTTC	CASSRRGVYEQYF
TRBV18	-	TRBJ1-4	-	TGTGCCAGCTCACCGCAGGGGAATGAAAAACTGTTTTTT	CASSPQGNEKLFF
TRBV6-1	TRBD1	TRBJ1-2	once	TGTGCCAGCGGGGACAGCTCTTATGGCTACACCTTC	CASGDSSYGYTF
TRBV30	-	TRBJ2-5	-	TGTGCCTGGAGTGTAAGGGACACCTACCAAGAGACCCAGTACTTC	CAWSVRDTYQETQYF
TRBV6-1	TRBD2	TRBJ2-3	-	TGTGCCAGCAGTGAACCAGCGGGGACCACAGATACGCAGTATTTT	CASSEPAGTTDTQYF
TRBV28	-	TRBJ1-2	-	TGTGCCAGCAGTCCTACAGGGAACTATGGCTACACCTTC	CASSPTGNYGYTF
TRBV2	TRBD2	TRBJ2-3	-	TGTGCCAGCAGTGAAGCCCAGCGGGGGTACACAGATACGCAGTATTTT	CASSEAQRGYTDTQYF
TRBV15	-	TRBJ2-7	-	TGTGCCACCAGCAGAGATCGTACAGGCTACGAGCAGTACTTC	CATSRDRTGYEQYF
TRBV6-5	-	TRBJ1-4	few	TGTGCCAGCGGGTTGACAGCGGCTAATGAAAAACTGTTTTTT	CASGLTAANEKLFF
TRBV6-1	-	TRBJ2-7	-	TGTGCCAGCAGTGACTATGGCAGGGGGGAGTACTTC	CASSDYGRGEYF
TRBV6-6	-	TRBJ1-2	-	TGTGCCAGCACCAAAAAGGGGGACAACTATGGCTACACCTTC	CASTKKGDNYGYTF
TRBV5-6	-	TRBJ2-7	-	TGTGCCAGCAGCCCTACTACAGGGTTTGGCGAGCAGTACTTC	CASSPTTGFGEQYF
TRBV28	-	TRBJ1-2	-	TGTGCCAGTAATTATGCGGGAAGCTCAAAAGGAGTCTACACCTTC	CASNYAGSSKGVYTF
TRBV18	TRBD1	TRBJ2-3	-	TGTGCCAGCTCACTAATACAGGGGGAAACAGATACGCAGTATTTT	CASSLIQGETDTQYF
TRBV5-1	-	TRBJ2-3	-	TGCGCCAGCAGCTTGGATCCGTCAGATACGCAGTATTTT	CASSLDPSDTQYF
TRBV5-1	-	TRBJ2-3	-	TGCGCCAGCAGCTTGGGCCAGGACCGAAGCACAGATACGCAGTATTTT	CASSLGQDRSTDTQYF
TRBV19	TRBD1	TRBJ2-6	-	TGTGCCAGTAGCCTCCGACAGGGTACGGTTACCGGGGCCAACGTCCTGACTTTC	CASSLRQGTVTGANVLTF